These 32 T cell receptor beta chains were all obtained from the same sample, sequenced in a study of blood T cell repertoires in COVID-19. The repertoire was sequenced with immunoSEQ multiplex PCR; TCRdb's copy has only in-frame clones and lacks some. The sample lists roughly 200,000 clones; 65% to 90% were seen once. Sequencing input: peripheral blood. Receptor source: a human donor in a cohort sampled during active COVID-19.

In DNA form, the CDR3 reads TGTGCCAGCAGCCGGACAGGGGCCAGCTACGAGCAGTACTTC. This codes for CASSRTGASYEQYF. The rearrangement uses TRBV7-9 and TRBJ2-7; 9 bases are shared with TRBD1. The ends lost 5 bases at V and 3 bases at J; junction bases unmatched: 5. The germline gives CDR1 SEHNR, CDR2 FQNEAQ (reference sequence). The length of the CDR3 is 14 residues.

The rearrangement uses TRBV3-1 (or the pseudogene TRBV3-2) and TRBJ1-3; D unclear. Germline V gives CDR1 LGHDT, CDR2 YNNKEL (reference sequence). The CDR3 is made up of 15 amino acids. The V end was cut by 1 base, the J end by 1 base, with 8 bases between. Written as DNA, the CDR3 is TGTGCCAGCAGCCAAGTCCAGTTATCTGGAAACACCATATATTTT. Residues: CASSQVQLSGNTIYF.

In its sample, this clone was seen once. V and J are TRBV6-5 and TRBJ1-2, with D perhaps TRBD1 (5 bases). The CDR3 loop spans 12 amino acids. The V gene's germline CDR1 is MNHEY and CDR2 SVGAGI. V dropped 7 bases and J dropped 8 bases, with 14 bases sitting between them. For the CDR3, the DNA is TGTGCCAGCAACCCAGGGTCGGGCGGCTACACCTTC. Amino acids: CASNPGSGGYTF.

The genes are TRBV27 and TRBJ2-1; no clear D. From germline, CDR1 is MNHEY and CDR2 SMNVEV (reference sequence). V was trimmed by 5 bases and J by 0 bases, leaving 8 bases between them. The CDR3 is made up of 14 amino acids. The CDR3 here is CASSLKSSYNEQFF. For the CDR3, the DNA is TGTGCCAGCAGTCTGAAGAGCTCCTACAATGAGCAGTTCTTC.

The V and J genes are TRBV7-3 and TRBJ2-1, with 9 nucleotides matching TRBD2. The germline gives CDR1 SGHTA, CDR2 FQGTGA. CDR3 length: 16 residues. Losses at the gene ends were 5 bases for V and 7 bases for J; bases not matched to a gene: 12. CDR3 loop: CASSTSGGGAPNEQFF. The CDR3 DNA follows: TGTGCCAGCAGCACCTCTGGCGGGGGGGCGCCTAATGAGCAGTTCTTC.

This chain uses TRBV29-1 with TRBJ2-7, with 7 nucleotides matching TRBD2. The germline V gene encodes CDR1 SQVTM and CDR2 ANQGSEA. CDR3 length: 11 residues. After removal of 4 bases from V and 7 bases from J, the junction contained 4 bases not matched to a gene. For the CDR3, the DNA is TGCAGCGTTGCGGGACTACGGGAGCAGTACTTC. Translated: CSVAGLREQYF.

The table lists this clone with a count of one. V gene TRBV27 combines with J gene TRBJ2-1; 8 nucleotides align to TRBD2. The CDR3 has 15 residues. V was pared by 4 bases and J by 1 base, with 3 bases of the junction left unmatched. Looked up from germline, CDR1 is MNHEY and CDR2 is SMNVEV (reference sequence). The CDR3: CASSSGLGSYNEQFF. The CDR3, as DNA: TGTGCCAGCAGTTCGGGACTAGGGTCCTACAATGAGCAGTTCTTC.

The chain employs TRBV18 and TRBJ2-7, with D possibly TRBD1 on 7 matching bases. Germline assignment: CDR1 KGHSH and CDR2 LQKENI. Trimming took off 1 base at V and 3 bases at J, with 13 bases between the two ends. CDR3 length: 15 residues. Here the CDR3 reads CASSPLAGGNYEQYF. CDR3 in DNA: TGTGCCAGCTCACCACTGGCAGGGGGGAACTACGAGCAGTACTTC.

The J gene is TRBJ1-2, the V gene TRBV19; D is ambiguous. The ends were cut back, 3 bases at V and 4 bases at J, with 9 bases in the middle. Germline CDR1 and CDR2: LNHDA and SQIVND (reference sequence). This CDR3 has 13 amino acids. This CDR3 is CASSIQRSYGYTF. The CDR3 DNA is TGTGCCAGTAGTATTCAACGGTCCTATGGCTACACCTTC.

The chain carries TRBV7-2 and TRBJ2-7; D unresolved. Germline loops: CDR1 SGHTA, CDR2 FQGNSA. This CDR3 comprises 13 residues. With 5 bases removed from V and 6 bases from J, the gap between germline ends came to 14 bases. CDR3 loop: CASSPQLPLEQYF. For the CDR3, the DNA is TGTGCCAGCAGCCCGCAACTACCCCTCGAGCAGTACTTC.

This clone was counted once. The chain recombines TRBV6-2 or TRBV6-3 with TRBJ2-7; possibly TRBD1 for D (6 bases). The V end lost 2 bases, the J end lost 1 base, and 15 bases lay between the germline ends. Germline V CDR1 and CDR2: MNHEY, SVGEGT. The CDR3 spans 16 residues. The CDR3 DNA sequence: TGTGCCAGCAGTTACACCCCGACAGGACGGTCCTACGAGCAGTACTTC. It is translated as CASSYTPTGRSYEQYF.

This chain connects TRBV3-1 (or the pseudogene TRBV3-2) to TRBJ2-1; 8 bases fit TRBD2. This CDR3 contains 14 residues. V lost 4 bases and J lost 4; bases outside the gene matches: 3. From germline, CDR1 is LGHDT and CDR2 YNNKEL (reference sequence). CDR3 bases: TGTGCCAGCAGCCCGGGACTAGAATACAATGAGCAGTTCTTC. It translates to CASSPGLEYNEQFF.

This clone was counted many times. The DNA of the CDR3 is TGTGCCAGCAGCCAAGATGGCAACGAGCAGTACTTC. Translation gives CASSQDGNEQYF. The V and J genes are TRBV3-1 (or the pseudogene TRBV3-2) and TRBJ2-7; D unclear. Trimming removed 0 bases from V and 5 bases from J, with 5 bases in between. The CDR3 spans 12 residues. Germline CDR1 and CDR2: LGHDT and YNNKEL (reference sequence).

The chain employs TRBV5-1 and TRBJ1-1; 9 nucleotides align to TRBD1. This CDR3 comprises 16 residues. V lost 5 bases, J lost 0 bases, and 8 bases stayed unmatched. Germline CDR1 and CDR2: SGHRS and YFSETQ. CDR3 in DNA: TGCGCCAGCAGGAACAGGGGGCAGGGGGTGAACACTGAAGCTTTCTTT. Protein sequence: CASRNRGQGVNTEAFF.

The genes are TRBV6-5 and TRBJ2-7; the match to TRBD1 covers 7 bases. Germline lookup yields CDR1 MNHEY and CDR2 SVGAGI. This CDR3 contains 14 residues. The V segment lost 6 bases and the J segment 1 base; nucleotides outside the gene matches: 6. CDR3 DNA: TGTGCCAGCAGGCCATACAGGGGATCCTACGAGCAGTACTTC. The encoded protein is CASRPYRGSYEQYF.

The J gene is TRBJ1-4, the V gene TRBV4-1, with TRBD1 matching 9 bases. Germline CDR1 and CDR2: MGHRA and YSYEKL. Unmatched junction bases numbered 4, after V lost 1 base and J lost 7 bases. The CDR3 has 15 amino acids. CDR3 sequence: CASSQVDRGVEKLFF. In DNA form, the CDR3 reads TGCGCCAGCAGCCAAGTCGACAGGGGGGTTGAAAAACTGTTTTTT.

This clone was counted between two and nine times. The gene calls are TRBV28 and TRBJ1-4; D is undetermined. The CDR3 length is 13 residues. V dropped 4 bases and J dropped 7 bases, with 10 bases sitting between them. Germline CDR1 MDHEN, CDR2 SYDVKM. CDR3 protein: CASSSVRGEKLFF. CDR3 bases: TGTGCCAGCAGTTCGGTGCGGGGTGAAAAACTGTTTTTT.

The table lists this clone with a few counts. The rearrangement links TRBV11-3 to TRBJ2-7; 8 positions agree with TRBD2. The germline V gene encodes CDR1 SGHNT and CDR2 YENEEA. V lost 9 bases to trimming and J lost 5 bases; unmatched junction nucleotides: 18. The CDR3 is 16 amino acids. CDR3 in DNA: TGTGCCAGGGGGAGCTTAACGGCTAGCGGGCTGAACGAGCAGTACTTC. It codes for CARGSLTASGLNEQYF.

The rearrangement uses TRBV9 and TRBJ2-7, with 10 bases matching TRBD2. This CDR3 region has 15 residues. V lost 2 bases and J lost 0; bases outside the gene matches: 2. Germline V gene lookup returns CDR1 SGDLS and CDR2 YYNGEE. This CDR3 reads CASSVGLASSYEQYF. In nucleotides, the CDR3 is TGTGCCAGCAGCGTGGGACTAGCGAGCTCCTACGAGCAGTACTTC. Combining the CDR3 with reference TRBV9 and TRBJ2-7 gives the whole variable domain DSGVTQTPKHLITATGQRVTLRCSPRSGDLSVYWYQQSLDQGLQFLIQYYNGEERAKGNILERFSAQQFPDLHSELNLSSLELGDSALYFCASSVGLASSYEQYFGPGTRLTVT.

Comment on this clone: Other DNA variants within this sample encode the same CDR3. The chain joins TRBV19 to TRBJ2-5; 7 nucleotides agree with TRBD2. The CDR3 consists of 13 residues. CDR1 is LNHDA, CDR2 SQIVND, per germline (reference sequence). Trimming cost V 1 base and J 4 bases; bases outside gene matches: 0. CDR3 DNA: TGTGCCAGTAGTATAGGACTAGCAGAGACCCAGTACTTC. Protein sequence: CASSIGLAETQYF.

This chain joins TRBV6-2 or TRBV6-3 and TRBJ2-1; no clear D gene. This CDR3 spans 15 amino acids. Trimming left V 2 bases short and J 6 bases short, with 14 bases between. CDR1 and CDR2 from the germline V gene are MNHEY and SVGEGT. The CDR3 protein is CASSYGSSRPNEQFF. DNA for the CDR3: TGTGCCAGCAGTTACGGATCTAGTAGGCCCAATGAGCAGTTCTTC.

The chain uses TRBV19 and TRBJ1-5; D remains unclear. Trimming took off 2 bases at V and 0 bases at J, with 11 bases between the two ends. Germline V gene sequence: CDR1 LNHDA, CDR2 SQIVND (reference sequence). The CDR3 is 16 amino acids. The CDR3 spells CASSIMSGFSNQPQHF. Here the CDR3 DNA reads TGTGCCAGTAGTATAATGTCCGGGTTTAGCAATCAGCCCCAGCATTTT. Using reference TRBV19 and TRBJ1-5 for the parts outside the CDR3, the full variable domain is DGGITQSPKYLFRKEGQNVTLSCEQNLNHDAMYWYRQDPGQGLRLIYYSQIVNDFQKGDIAEGYSVSREKKESFPLTVTSAQKNPTAFYLCASSIMSGFSNQPQHFGDGTRLSIL.

V is TRBV7-8 and J is TRBJ2-6; TRBD1 matches at 7 bases. The germline V gene encodes CDR1 SGHVS and CDR2 FQNEAQ. J lost 0 bases, V lost 4 bases, and 0 bases had no gene match. This CDR3 comprises 15 residues. The CDR3 nucleotides read TGTGCCAGCAGCTACAGGGGCTCTGGGGCCAACGTCCTGACTTTC. This sequence encodes CASSYRGSGANVLTF.

This clone showed up just once. This chain joins TRBV28 and TRBJ1-2, with a tentative D call TRBD1 (5 bases). The V and J ends lost 1 base and 5 bases respectively, with 11 bases between them. Germline CDR1 MDHEN, CDR2 SYDVKM. The length of the CDR3 is 14 residues. The CDR3 DNA is TGTGCCAGCAGTTTATCGGGGGTTGTGTATGGCTACACCTTC. Encoded protein: CASSLSGVVYGYTF.

CDR3 residues: CATSTRGNGNYEQYF. CDR3 nucleotides: TGTGCCACCTCAACCAGGGGCAACGGAAACTACGAGCAGTACTTC. This chain joins TRBV24-1 and TRBJ2-7, with D perhaps matching TRBD1 (6 bases). Trimming took 9 bases from V and 3 from J, leaving 20 bases between them. CDR3 size: 15 residues. The V gene's germline CDR1 is KGHDR and CDR2 SFDVKD.

The chain recombines TRBV5-8 with TRBJ1-2; D call uncertain. Germline values: CDR1 SGHTS, CDR2 YDEGEE. The CDR3 sequence is 17 residues long. Trimming stripped 0 bases from V and 5 bases from J, with 20 bases between. Here the CDR3 DNA reads TGTGCCAGCAGCTTGGTCTTGACGCGGGCGAGCCGTTATGGCTACACCTTC. It encodes CASSLVLTRASRYGYTF.

The rearrangement links TRBV5-6 to TRBJ2-7; tentative D call: TRBD1 (6 bases). V lost 1 base, J lost 3 bases, and 14 bases lay in between. Germline V gene sequence: CDR1 SGHDT, CDR2 YYEEEE. This CDR3 comprises 15 residues. CDR3 amino acids: CASSLNSRGYYEQYF. The CDR3 region has the DNA TGTGCCAGCAGCTTGAACAGTAGGGGGTACTACGAGCAGTACTTC.

The V gene is TRBV4-2, the J gene TRBJ1-4, with TRBD1 matching over 7 bases. Germline trimming cut 1 base from V and 10 bases from J; bases unmatched to any gene: 9. Germline assignment: CDR1 LGHNA and CDR2 YNFKEQ. This CDR3 contains 15 residues. As DNA, the CDR3 is TGTGCCAGCAGCCAAGTGGGGCAGGGGGGAAGAAAACTGTTTTTT. Translation: CASSQVGQGGRKLFF.

This clone occurred a few times. V and J are TRBV6-5 and TRBJ1-1, with a weak D call TRBD1 (6 bases). Trimming took off 2 bases at V and 5 bases at J, with 12 bases between the two ends. CDR1 and CDR2 from the germline V gene are MNHEY and SVGAGI. This CDR3 region has 14 residues. The CDR3 here is CASSYGTPGTEAFF. CDR3 DNA sequence: TGTGCCAGCAGTTACGGGACACCAGGGACTGAAGCTTTCTTT.

The V call is TRBV24-1, the J call TRBJ1-2, with D tentatively TRBD1 (5 bases). CDR1 and CDR2 (germline): KGHDR, SFDVKD. The V end was cut by 0 bases, the J end by 4 bases, with 8 bases between. The CDR3 loop spans 14 amino acids. The CDR3 sequence: CATSDLRQGYGYTF. In DNA, the CDR3 is TGTGCCACCAGTGATTTGAGGCAGGGCTATGGCTACACCTTC.

The chain uses TRBV27 and TRBJ2-2; possible D gene TRBD1, 6 bases. V was cut by 2 bases and J by 1 base, with 8 bases left in between. The germline gives CDR1 MNHEY, CDR2 SMNVEV (reference sequence). There are 15 residues in the CDR3. The DNA of the CDR3 is TGTGCCAGCAGTTTACTGACAGGGAACACCGGGGAGCTGTTTTTT. Its protein product is CASSLLTGNTGELFF.

This chain links TRBV6-6 with TRBJ2-7, with D tentatively TRBD1 (5 bases). Trimming took off 0 bases at V and 5 bases at J, with 14 bases between the two ends. The CDR3 runs 15 residues. Germline CDR1 MNHNY, CDR2 SVGAGI (reference sequence). CDR3 amino acids: CASSYSNGRRDEQYF. CDR3 in DNA: TGTGCCAGCAGTTACTCGAATGGCCGCAGGGACGAGCAGTACTTC.